This T cell receptor beta chain was documented in a study of blood T cells in healthy people across ages. PCR was performed a second time for about 7 to 11 cycles using a sample-barcoded 5' primer and a J-beta primer mix. From the 5' RACE reads, TCRdb called clonotypes with MiXCR, one entry per CDR3 protein. The table shows about 830,000 distinct CDR3 sequences, with less than 80% occurring only once. CDR3 size: 12 residues. Germline CDR1 is SGHVS and CDR2 is FNYEAQ. V was clipped by 3 bases and J by 7 bases, with 7 bases between them. This clonotype came up a few times. The clonotype was recovered from a man aged 25 to 40 in good health. V and J are TRBV7-6 and TRBJ2-1; D uncertain. The sequencing input was blood. The CDR3 region is CASSFGDNEQFF. CDR3 DNA sequence: TGTGCCAGCAGCTTTGGGGATAATGAGCAGTTCTTC.